The sequence of this TCR beta chain was determined in a study of T cell changes during pregnancy in multiple sclerosis. J lost 0 bases, V lost 5 bases, and 7 bases had no gene match. The germline V gene encodes CDR1 KGHSH and CDR2 LQKENI. The CDR3 consists of 17 residues. Produced via immunoSEQ multiplex PCR; TCRdb's table is partial and in-frame only. The sample holds just under 85,000 clones, approximately 91% seen once. This chain links TRBV18 with TRBJ1-6; 7 bases match TRBD1. Sample: peripheral blood, taken in the first trimester of pregnancy. This TCR derives from a female donor with multiple sclerosis, enrolled in a pregnancy study. CDR3 sequence reads: CASSTEGGSSYNSPLHF. CDR3 coding DNA: TGTGCCAGCTCAACTGAAGGGGGCAGCTCCTATAATTCACCCCTCCACTTT.